One sample yielded the 21 T cell receptor beta chains listed below, sequenced in a study of blood T cell repertoires in COVID-19 (dated by TCRdb to 2019 to 2021). The library was obtained by the immunoSEQ multiplex PCR assay. What TCRdb holds here is the immuneACCESS table cut down to in-frame rearrangements. Part of the clones is not present; checked against another copy, under half of the missing clones reflect an unresolved V gene, and the others are unexplained. For this sample there are under 50,000 clones; approximately 90% appear just once. The ten most abundant clones make up roughly 7.1% of the sample. Sample: peripheral blood. These receptors originate from a human donor in a cohort sampled during active COVID-19.

The chain uses TRBV5-1 and TRBJ1-4, with D tentatively TRBD1 (5 bases). Per the germline V gene, CDR1 is SGHRS and CDR2 is YFSETQ. CDR3 length equals 14 residues. Trimming cost V 5 bases and J 8 bases, with 16 bases left between them. The CDR3 sequence is CASRPGGLEEKLFF. CDR3 nucleotides: TGCGCCAGCAGACCCGGGGGATTGGAAGAAAAACTGTTTTTT.

This clone was recorded once. The rearrangement joins TRBV6-2 or TRBV6-3 to TRBJ2-1; 9 bases align to TRBD2. After removal of 4 bases from V and 7 bases from J, the junction contained 8 bases not matched to a gene. Germline values: CDR1 MNHEY, CDR2 SVGEGT. The CDR3 has 15 residues. The CDR3: CASSLRGTSKNEQFF. CDR3 DNA: TGTGCCAGCAGTTTACGGGGGACTAGCAAAAATGAGCAGTTCTTC.

This clone appeared a single time. The genes are TRBV7-3 and TRBJ2-2; tentative D call: TRBD2 (5 bases). This CDR3 has 17 residues. Trimming removed 1 base at V and 7 bases at J, with 19 bases between. Germline lookup yields CDR1 SGHTA and CDR2 FQGTGA. In DNA, the CDR3 is TGTGCCAGCAGCTTAAATCAGGATTATCACGGGGACGGGGAGCTGTTTTTT. It is translated as CASSLNQDYHGDGELFF.

The chain joins TRBV23-1 to TRBJ2-1; 8 nucleotides match TRBD1. TRBV23-1 is classed as an ORF, of uncertain function. V was pared by 1 base and J by 7 bases, with 27 bases of the junction left unmatched. This CDR3 contains 22 residues. The CDR3, as DNA: TGCGCCAGCAGTCAATTAAACGGTGGCGACAGGGGTATGTCATGGTATCATAATGAGCAGTTCTTC. Translation gives CASSQLNGGDRGMSWYHNEQFF.

The V and J genes are TRBV11-2 and TRBJ2-7; perhaps TRBD1 as D (6 bases). This CDR3 has 15 residues. The V gene lost 0 bases and the J gene lost 1 base, with 10 bases spanning the gap. Germline CDR1 reads SGHAT; CDR2 reads FQNNGV. The CDR3 nucleotides read TGTGCCAGCAGCTTAGATGGCACAGGGTCCTACGAGCAGTACTTC. This sequence encodes CASSLDGTGSYEQYF. Full variable domain (remainder filled in from reference TRBV11-2 and TRBJ2-7): EAGVAQSPRYKIIEKRQSVAFWCNPISGHATLYWYQQILGQGPKLLIQFQNNGVVDDSQLPKDRFSAERLKGVDSTLKIQPAKLEDSAVYLCASSLDGTGSYEQYFGPGTRLTVT.

The chain is built from TRBV6-2 or TRBV6-3 and TRBJ2-7, with a weak D call TRBD2 (5 bases). CDR3 length: 14 amino acids. The germline gives CDR1 MNHEY, CDR2 SVGEGT. With 5 bases removed from V and 2 bases from J, the gap between germline ends came to 13 bases. The CDR3 region is CASSHPEATYEQYF. CDR3 DNA sequence: TGTGCCAGCAGTCACCCGGAGGCCACCTACGAGCAGTACTTC.

The CDR3 is CASSSVKGDGYTF. The CDR3 nucleotides read TGCGCCAGCAGCTCGGTCAAGGGGGATGGCTACACCTTC. V is TRBV5-1 and J is TRBJ1-2; D is perhaps TRBD1 (6 bases). In germline, CDR1 is SGHRS, CDR2 YFSETQ. There are 13 residues in the CDR3. V was clipped by 3 bases and J by 6 bases, with 12 bases between them.

This rearrangement joins TRBV6-5 to TRBJ2-3; TRBD2 is a possible D gene (5 bases). The CDR3 runs 15 residues. CDR1 is MNHEY and CDR2 is SVGAGI in the germline V gene. The ends were cut back, 5 bases at V and 1 base at J, with 13 bases in the middle. CDR3 DNA sequence: TGTGCCAGCAGTCCACTAAACGGGGGCACAGATACGCAGTATTTT. Residues: CASSPLNGGTDTQYF.

This sequence joins TRBV7-3 and TRBJ2-1; 16 nucleotides line up with TRBD2. Looked up from germline, CDR1 is SGHTA and CDR2 is FQGTGA. The V and J ends lost 6 bases and 0 bases, in that order; junction bases with no gene match: 8. CDR3 length: 19 amino acids. CDR3 DNA sequence: TGTGCCAGCAGTTCACCCGGGACTAGCGGGAGGGGCTCCTACAATGAGCAGTTCTTC. It is translated as CASSSPGTSGRGSYNEQFF. Variable domain in full (rest from reference TRBV7-3 and TRBJ2-1): GAGVSQTPSNKVTEKGKYVELRCDPISGHTALYWYRQSLGQGPEFLIYFQGTGAADDSGLPNDRFFAVRPEGSVSTLKIQRTERGDSAVYLCASSSPGTSGRGSYNEQFFGPGTRLTVL.

The V and J genes are TRBV2 and TRBJ1-2, with D perhaps TRBD1 (6 bases). V lost 8 bases to trimming and J lost 12 bases, with 28 bases between them. The CDR3 runs 15 residues. Germline V gene sequence: CDR1 SNHLY, CDR2 FYNNEI. DNA of the CDR3: TGTGCCAGCTCTGCCGATGAAGGGTGGGGGGGGCGCGACACCTTC. This codes for CASSADEGWGGRDTF.

V is TRBV28 and J is TRBJ2-2; TRBD1 agrees at 11 bases. The J segment lost 0 bases and the V segment lost 6 bases, leaving 3 bases of the junction unmatched. The CDR3 spans 16 residues. Germline loops: CDR1 MDHEN, CDR2 SYDVKM. For the CDR3, the DNA is TGTGCCAGCAGATGGGGACAGGGGGCGAACACCGGGGAGCTGTTTTTT. This translates into CASRWGQGANTGELFF.

The V gene is TRBV28, the J gene TRBJ1-1, with 7 bases identical to TRBD1. Germline CDR1 reads MDHEN; CDR2 reads SYDVKM. V shed 5 bases, J shed 4 bases, and the junction held 7 bases outside the gene matches. The CDR3 is made up of 14 amino acids. CDR3 sequence reads: CASSTHSGGTEAFF. CDR3 nucleotide sequence: TGTGCCAGCAGTACCCATTCAGGGGGCACTGAAGCTTTCTTT.

This chain uses TRBV6-5 with TRBJ1-2; 8 bases map to TRBD1. Per the germline V gene, CDR1 is MNHEY and CDR2 is SVGAGI. The V gene end was trimmed by 6 bases and the J gene end by 7 bases; junction bases not matched to a gene: 10. CDR3 length equals 14 residues. CDR3 region: CASRDYRGRVGYTF. The DNA of the CDR3 is TGTGCCAGCAGAGATTACAGGGGGAGGGTTGGCTACACCTTC.

The rearrangement links TRBV9 to TRBJ1-2; D ambiguous. Trimming pared 0 bases from V and 7 bases from J, leaving 13 bases between. This CDR3 comprises 14 residues. Germline CDR1 reads SGDLS; CDR2 reads YYNGEE. The CDR3 region is CASSVAALPGGYTF. As DNA, the CDR3 is TGTGCCAGCAGCGTAGCTGCTTTACCGGGTGGCTACACCTTC.

CDR3 sequence (DNA): TGTGCCAGCAGGGGCAGAGACACTGAAGCTTTCTTT. It is translated as CASRGRDTEAFF. This sequence joins TRBV27 and TRBJ1-1; D remains unclear. Trimming cost V 6 bases and J 3 bases, with 8 bases left between them. CDR3 length: 12 amino acids. CDR1 MNHEY and CDR2 SMNVEV come from the germline V gene (reference sequence).

The chain couples TRBV19 to TRBJ1-1; a weak D match, TRBD1 (6 bases). Looked up from germline, CDR1 is LNHDA and CDR2 is SQIVND (reference sequence). The CDR3 contains 13 residues. With 5 bases removed from V and 10 bases from J, the gap between germline ends came to 17 bases. CDR3 DNA sequence: TGTGCCAGTAGTCTTGGACAGCCCCAATTAGCTTTCTTT. Translation: CASSLGQPQLAFF.

The V call is TRBV7-2, the J call TRBJ1-4; 8 nucleotides agree with TRBD1. The CDR3 covers 15 residues. J gave up 7 bases and V 1 base, and 5 bases lay outside the gene matches. The germline V gene encodes CDR1 SGHTA and CDR2 FQGNSA. CDR3 sequence: CASSLGRGRSEKLFF. CDR3 DNA sequence: TGTGCCAGCAGCTTAGGCAGGGGGCGAAGTGAAAAACTGTTTTTT.

This clone has just one count. This chain joins TRBV29-1 and TRBJ1-1, with a possible D match to TRBD1 (5 bases). V was cut by 4 bases and J by 7 bases, with 16 bases left in between. CDR1 SQVTM and CDR2 ANQGSEA come from the germline V gene. This CDR3 has 13 residues. CDR3 sequence (DNA): TGCAGCGTTGTGGGGGGGAATTTATTTGAAGCTTTCTTT. It is translated as CSVVGGNLFEAFF.

The rearrangement uses TRBV18 and TRBJ2-7; possibly TRBD1 for D (6 bases). The CDR3 runs to 15 residues. V lost 0 bases to trimming and J lost 3 bases, with 12 bases between them. From germline, CDR1 is KGHSH and CDR2 LQKENI. The CDR3 region is CASSPPGQAGYEQYF. The CDR3 DNA reads TGTGCCAGCTCACCACCGGGACAAGCAGGCTACGAGCAGTACTTC.

This chain links TRBV19 with TRBJ2-7; 7 nucleotides line up with TRBD2. V trimming: 4 bases; J trimming: 0 bases; junction bases outside the gene matches: 3. Germline V lookup: CDR1 LNHDA, CDR2 SQIVND (reference sequence). CDR3 length: 14 amino acids. The CDR3 nucleotides are TGTGCCAGTAGTAGGGAGGGAAACTCCTACGAGCAGTACTTC. It specifies CASSREGNSYEQYF.

J is TRBJ1-1 and V is TRBV6-5; no reliable D call. The CDR3 has 14 residues. Germline V gives CDR1 MNHEY, CDR2 SVGAGI. Trimming shortened V by 6 bases and J by 0 bases, and 11 bases separated the two germline ends. CDR3 nucleotide sequence: TGTGCCAGCAGGATTGGCACCGTGAACACTGAAGCTTTCTTT. Its translation is CASRIGTVNTEAFF.